This passage covers 6 T cell receptor beta chains from one sample sequenced in a study of identical twins. Each CDR3 protein is one row after TCRdb ran MiXCR on the 5' RACE reads. This sample has roughly 1,500,000 distinct CDR3 sequences; about 32% occur once, and the top ten carry about 0.3%. Material for sequencing was cord blood. The source is a newborn girl in good health.

A note on this clonotype: A clone one base away is much larger, so this may be a read error. The gene calls are TRBV2 and TRBJ1-2; TRBD1 agrees at 7 bases. CDR3 length equals 13 residues. Germline V gene sequence: CDR1 SNHLY, CDR2 FYNNEI. V shed 6 bases, J shed 6 bases, and the junction held 7 bases outside the gene matches. The CDR3 spells CASSPGTANGYTF. The CDR3 nucleotides are TGTGCCAGCAGCCCCGGGACAGCGAATGGCTACACCTTC.

This clonotype occurred once. The chain couples TRBV20-1 to TRBJ2-1; weak D call: TRBD1 (6 bases). V dropped 2 bases and J dropped 7 bases, with 15 bases sitting between them. Germline values: CDR1 DFQATT, CDR2 SNEGSKA (reference sequence). The CDR3 is made up of 14 amino acids. The CDR3 nucleotides are TGCAGTGCTAGAAATTCACAGGGTTCGAATGAGCAGTTCTTC. This sequence encodes CSARNSQGSNEQFF.

V usage is TRBV3-1 and J usage is TRBJ2-5, with 11 bases matching TRBD2. CDR3 size: 15 residues. V lost 1 base to trimming and J lost 7 bases; unmatched junction nucleotides: 5. CDR1 is LGHDT, CDR2 YNNKEL, per germline (reference sequence). The CDR3 sequence is CASSQVTLAGGTQYF. The DNA for the CDR3 is TGTGCCAGCAGCCAAGTGACGCTAGCGGGAGGGACCCAGTACTTC.

Notes on this clonotype: A much bigger clone sits one base away, suggesting this may be a read error. The rearrangement uses TRBV3-1 and TRBJ2-5; TRBD2 matches at 11 bases. Germline V gives CDR1 LGHDT, CDR2 YNNKEL (reference sequence). The V and J ends lost 7 bases and 11 bases, in that order; junction bases with no gene match: 18. CDR3 length: 16 amino acids. CDR3 loop: CASTELAGVPNNEQYF. CDR3 nucleotide sequence: TGTGCCAGCACCGAACTAGCGGGAGTCCCCAACAATGAGCAGTACTTC.

This clonotype was observed a few times. The chain combines TRBV20-1 with TRBJ2-3, with D possibly being TRBD1 or TRBD2 (5 bases each). V was clipped by 2 bases and J by 2 bases, with 20 bases between them. The CDR3 runs to 17 residues. In germline, CDR1 is DFQATT, CDR2 SNEGSKA (reference sequence). Here the CDR3 DNA reads TGCAGTGCTAGACCCTTCTCGGGGCGCGGACTCACAGATACGCAGTATTTT. This sequence encodes CSARPFSGRGLTDTQYF.

This clonotype has more than one count but fewer than ten. The chain joins TRBV29-1 to TRBJ2-7, with D perhaps matching TRBD2 (5 bases). The CDR3 sequence is 14 residues long. The ends were cut back, 4 bases at V and 2 bases at J, with 15 bases in the middle. CDR1 and CDR2 from the germline V gene are SQVTM and ANQGSEA. DNA of the CDR3: TGCAGCGTTGGAAGGAGTAGCGTAGCCTACGAGCAGTACTTC. Amino acid sequence: CSVGRSSVAYEQYF.